The present TCR beta chain was sequenced within a study of cytomegalovirus exposure and HLA in healthy donors. Germline V gene sequence: CDR1 MDHEN, CDR2 SYDVKM. V lost 6 bases and J lost 4, with 7 bases in between. The CDR3 contains 12 residues. In the case of this clone: The antigen remains unidentified.

Use of 60 Vbeta and 13 Jbeta primers characterized the PCR. Source study methods: As a later analysis found, there were 80 million or so unique TCR beta chains, of which some 10 million were shared. Libraries were prepared by immunoSEQ multiplex PCR; TCRdb keeps only in-frame clonotypes and omits some of them. The DNA gave D and trimming, while V, J and clone size come from that table. Found here are over 150,000 clones, more than 75% of them singletons; the top ten hold roughly 7.7%. Whole-study results and caveats: Confirmation was obtained in vitro that a few CMV-associated chains are specific for CMV antigens. Researchers catalogued approximately 160 TCR beta chains as cytomegalovirus-associated. In a later analysis, 15,000 to 20,000 TCR beta sequences were associated with HLA alleles at 0.05 false discovery rate.

This chain uses TRBV28 with TRBJ2-1; D unresolved. This TCR came from a man aged 30 to 45 in good health and CMV-seropositive. Sequencing was performed on PBMCs. CDR3 sequence: CASSQQYNEQFF. In DNA, the CDR3 is TGTGCCAGCAGCCAACAGTACAATGAGCAGTTCTTC.